A selection of T cell receptor beta chains follows, all from one sample in a study of blood T cell repertoires in COVID-19. Measured with immunoSEQ multiplex PCR; TCRdb has only the in-frame clones, and not every one. The sample lists about 240,000 clones, about 81% occurring once. Specimen: peripheral blood. The receptors originated from an older woman with active or convalescent COVID-19. CDR3s include the opening cysteine and the closing phenylalanine or tryptophan. D genes are given only for firm matches. For some rows the clone size is stated as once, few or many, or as a class when expanded; others skip it.

v_gene	d_gene	abundance	j_gene	CDR3aa	CDR3nt
TRBV19	TRBD1	NA	TRBJ1-2	CASLDRDRTYGYTF	TGTGCCAGTTTAGACCGGGACAGAACTTATGGCTACACCTTC
TRBV3-1/TRBV3-2	NA	once	TRBJ2-6	CASSQGGGSSGANVLTF	TGTGCCAGCAGCCAAGGGGGCGGAAGCTCTGGGGCCAACGTCCTGACTTTC
TRBV27	TRBD1	NA	TRBJ1-6	CASSFDFVTGQGSPLHF	TGTGCCAGCAGTTTTGACTTCGTGACAGGGCAGGGTTCACCCCTCCACTTT
TRBV29-1	TRBD1	NA	TRBJ1-3	CSGRTGENTIYF	TGCAGCGGCCGGACAGGGGAAAACACCATATATTTT
TRBV5-1	TRBD1	NA	TRBJ2-2	CASSSTGEGELFF	TGCGCCAGCAGCTCTACAGGGGAGGGGGAGCTGTTTTTT
TRBV7-6	NA	NA	TRBJ1-4	CASSLEGATNEKLFF	TGTGCCAGCAGCTTAGAGGGGGCAACTAATGAAAAACTGTTTTTT
TRBV5-1	TRBD1	NA	TRBJ2-2	CASSLAPAYRDRNTGELFF	TGCGCCAGCAGCTTGGCCCCTGCCTACCGGGACAGGAACACCGGGGAGCTGTTTTTT
TRBV2	NA	NA	TRBJ2-7	CASSTTRTLYEQYF	TGTGCCAGCTCCACGACTAGGACGCTCTACGAGCAGTACTTC
TRBV7-9	NA	NA	TRBJ1-1	CASSLWGGKGTEAFF	TGTGCCAGCAGCTTATGGGGCGGGAAGGGAACTGAAGCTTTCTTT
TRBV30	TRBD1	NA	TRBJ1-5	CAWSVGGHQPQHF	TGTGCCTGGAGTGTAGGGGGCCATCAGCCCCAGCATTTT
TRBV18	TRBD1	NA	TRBJ1-4	CASSPLETGGASNEKLFF	TGTGCCAGCTCACCACTAGAGACAGGGGGCGCCTCTAATGAAAAACTGTTTTTT
TRBV7-9	NA	NA	TRBJ1-3	CASSFQGLSGNTIYF	TGTGCCAGCAGCTTCCAGGGACTGAGTGGAAACACCATATATTTT
TRBV30	NA	NA	TRBJ1-6	CACMGGQSYNSPLHF	TGTGCCTGCATGGGGGGGCAATCCTATAATTCACCCCTCCACTTT
TRBV27	NA	NA	TRBJ1-5	CASRWLNQPQHF	TGTGCCAGCAGGTGGCTCAATCAGCCCCAGCATTTT
TRBV19	TRBD1	NA	TRBJ1-2	CASSIVGTGARGYTF	TGTGCCAGTAGTATAGTAGGGACAGGGGCCCGGGGCTACACCTTC
TRBV6-2/TRBV6-3	TRBD1	few	TRBJ1-3	CASSPGQGSAYSGNTIYF	TGTGCCAGCAGCCCCGGACAGGGATCCGCTTACTCTGGAAACACCATATATTTT
TRBV7-2	TRBD1	few	TRBJ1-1	CASSLALTGGTEAFF	TGTGCCAGCAGCTTAGCCCTAACAGGGGGCACTGAAGCTTTCTTT
TRBV3-1/TRBV3-2	TRBD1	once	TRBJ1-2	CASSQPTGGVNYGYTF	TGTGCCAGCAGCCAACCAACAGGGGGAGTTAACTATGGCTACACCTTC
TRBV18	TRBD1	NA	TRBJ1-3	CASSLTGNGNTIYF	TGTGCCAGCTCGCTGACAGGGAATGGAAACACCATATATTTT
TRBV30	NA	few	TRBJ1-6	CAWSVMGLENSPLHF	TGTGCCTGGAGTGTGATGGGGCTAGAGAATTCACCCCTCCACTTT
TRBV19	TRBD1	NA	TRBJ1-1	CASSGTGTAFF	TGTGCCAGCTCCGGGACAGGGACAGCTTTCTTT
TRBV7-8	NA	NA	TRBJ2-7	CASSLATKNEQYF	TGTGCCAGCAGCTTAGCGACTAAAAACGAGCAGTACTTC
TRBV6-5	NA	NA	TRBJ1-5	CASSYGQGNQPQHF	TGTGCCAGCAGTTACGGGCAGGGAAATCAGCCCCAGCATTTT
TRBV2	TRBD2	NA	TRBJ2-1	CASSESSGGREQFF	TGTGCCAGCAGTGAGTCTAGCGGGGGTCGCGAGCAGTTCTTC
TRBV2	NA	NA	TRBJ1-4	CASNREQEEKLFF	TGTGCCAGCAACAGAGAGCAGGAAGAAAAACTGTTTTTT